The text below deals with one TCR beta chain. In terms of age and location, participants ranged from roughly 18 to 95 years and lived in approximately 26 US areas. Donors of Cohort 3 who recovered were those that had two negative PCRs, clearance, or symptom resolution. V lost 5 bases and J 5 bases, leaving 15 bases between the germline ends. This CDR3 spans 14 amino acids. CDR1 is MDHEN and CDR2 is SYDVKM in the germline V gene. These data belong to a study of blood T cell repertoires in COVID-19. As for the study in general: Acute and convalescent COVID-19 samples came from the United States, Italy and Spain.

As originally analysed: By means of reference gene primer amplification, nucleated cell counts were estimated. Assay: immunoSEQ multiplex PCR; the TCRdb copy retains only in-frame clones and omits some. For V, J and clone size, that table is used; D and trimming come from the DNA. The sample lists about 200,000 clones, about 80% occurring once. The sequence derives from a man aged 35-49 years who had recovered from COVID-19. The V call is TRBV28, the J call TRBJ1-2; maybe TRBD1 (6 bases). Material for sequencing was PBMCs or T cells enriched from blood (not recorded which). CDR3: CASSQPGQLYGYTF. CDR3 coding DNA: TGTGCCAGCAGTCAACCAGGACAGTTATATGGCTACACCTTC.